This TCR beta chain is from a study of cytomegalovirus exposure and HLA in healthy donors. Unmatched junction bases numbered 4, after V lost 6 bases and J lost 7 bases. The CDR3 contains 12 residues. Germline assignment: CDR1 SNHLY and CDR2 FYNNEI. The PCR made use of 60 Vbeta and 13 Jbeta primers. The table came from immunoSEQ multiplex PCR; TCRdb's copy has only in-frame clones and leaves some out. The sample holds some 39,000 clones. Specimen: PBMCs. This clonotype was sampled from a male donor in good health and CMV-seronegative. The chain combines TRBV2 with TRBJ1-2; TRBD1 aligns across 8 bases. The CDR3 loop is CASSQGARGYTF. The CDR3 DNA sequence: TGTGCCAGCAGCCAGGGGGCGCGTGGCTACACCTTC.